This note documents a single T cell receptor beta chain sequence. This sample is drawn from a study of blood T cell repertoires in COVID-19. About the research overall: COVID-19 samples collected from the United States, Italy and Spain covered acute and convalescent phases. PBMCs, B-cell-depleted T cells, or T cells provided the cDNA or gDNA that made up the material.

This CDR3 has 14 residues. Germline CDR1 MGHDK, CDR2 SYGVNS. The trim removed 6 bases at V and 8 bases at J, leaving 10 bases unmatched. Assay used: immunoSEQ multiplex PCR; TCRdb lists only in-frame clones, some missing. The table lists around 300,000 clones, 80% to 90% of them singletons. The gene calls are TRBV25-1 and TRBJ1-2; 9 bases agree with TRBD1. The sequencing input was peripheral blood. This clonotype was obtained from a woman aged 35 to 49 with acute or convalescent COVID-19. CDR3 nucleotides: TGTGCCAGCAGCCCGGCCGACAGGGGGTACGGCTACACCTTC. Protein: CASSPADRGYGYTF.